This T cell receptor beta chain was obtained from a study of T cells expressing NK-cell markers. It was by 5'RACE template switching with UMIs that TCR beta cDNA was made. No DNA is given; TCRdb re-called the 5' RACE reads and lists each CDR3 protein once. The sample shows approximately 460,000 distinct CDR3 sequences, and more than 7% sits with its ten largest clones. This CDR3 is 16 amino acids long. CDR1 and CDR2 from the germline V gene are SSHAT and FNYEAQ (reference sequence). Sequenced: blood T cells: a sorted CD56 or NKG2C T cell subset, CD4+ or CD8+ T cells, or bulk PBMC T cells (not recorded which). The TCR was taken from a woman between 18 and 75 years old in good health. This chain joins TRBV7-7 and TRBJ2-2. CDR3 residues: CASSLAPKREPGELFF. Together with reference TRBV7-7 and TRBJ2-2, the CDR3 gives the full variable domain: GAGVSQSPRYKVTKRGQDVTLRCDPISSHATLYWYQQALGQGPEFLTYFNYEAQPDKSGLPSDRFSAERPEGSISTLTIQRTEQRDSAMYRCASSLAPKREPGELFFGEGSRLTVL.